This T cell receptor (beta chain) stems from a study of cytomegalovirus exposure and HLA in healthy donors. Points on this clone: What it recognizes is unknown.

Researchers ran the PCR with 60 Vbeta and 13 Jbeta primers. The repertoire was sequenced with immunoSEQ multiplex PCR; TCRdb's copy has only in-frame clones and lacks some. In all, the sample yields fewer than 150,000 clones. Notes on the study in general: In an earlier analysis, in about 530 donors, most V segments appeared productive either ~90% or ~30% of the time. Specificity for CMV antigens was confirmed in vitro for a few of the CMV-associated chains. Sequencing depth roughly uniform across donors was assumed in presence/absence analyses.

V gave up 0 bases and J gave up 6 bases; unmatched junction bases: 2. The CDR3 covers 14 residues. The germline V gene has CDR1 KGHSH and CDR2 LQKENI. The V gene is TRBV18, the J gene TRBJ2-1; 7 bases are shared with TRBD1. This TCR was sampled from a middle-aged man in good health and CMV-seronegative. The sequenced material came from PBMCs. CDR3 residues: CASSPPKGANEQFF. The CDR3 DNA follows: TGTGCCAGCTCACCACCCAAGGGGGCCAATGAGCAGTTCTTC.